Reported below is one T cell receptor (beta chain). The target of this receptor is not known. Qualities for individual bases were not recorded, and no much larger clone is one base off. Within the sample, other DNA sequences also encode this same CDR3. The receptor library was made with the immunoSEQ multiplex PCR assay. A mixture of 60 forward primers for TCR Vbeta segments and 13 reverse primers for TCR Jbeta segments was used in the multiplex PCR. The CDR3 region of rearranged TCR beta genes was amplified from genomic DNA by a multiplex PCR assay. The amplified TCR beta libraries were sequenced on the Illumina HiSeq System as 87-base-pair reads. The published analysis was carried out like this. In a later analysis, roughly 80 million unique TCR beta chains were counted across the approximately 620 repertoires, and roughly 11 million of these chains were shared by at least two donors. Raw reads were error-corrected and collapsed into unique sequences with a nearest-neighbor algorithm that merged closely related sequences to remove PCR and sequencing errors. V, D and J gene segments were assigned by aligning CDR3 sequences to IMGT reference sequences. For a sequence to be retained, a match of at least six nucleotides to both a V gene segment and a J gene segment was required. A rearrangement counted as productive if the CDR3 had no stop codons and remained in frame with V and J, and every other rearrangement counted as non-productive. Following IMGT convention, CDR3 was defined as the stretch from the second conserved V-encoded cysteine up to the conserved J-encoded phenylalanine. The earlier analysis of about 610 of the donors excluded sequences that lacked an unambiguous match to a single V gene segment. In an earlier analysis of several hundred of the donors, a V segment was called functional when productive rearrangements were above 56.7%, and segregating when the standard deviation between donors exceeded 5%. To diagnose cytomegalovirus status from the catalog of TCR beta chain sequences, a statistical classification framework was built. A later analysis assigned V and J genes by comparing TCR nucleotide sequences with IMGT/GENE-DB human TR gene sequences. Using the TCRdist pipeline, a later analysis assigned CDR3 sequences along with most-parsimonious VDJ recombination scenarios. In a later analysis, each TCR beta chain was defined by its CDR3 amino acid sequence together with its V-gene family, and reads lacking a unique V-gene family were excluded. To address suspected cross-contamination and a sequencing artifact, a later analysis removed 592 highly shared, low-generation-probability nucleotide sequences. In a later analysis, a clonal expansion index was calculated for each public chain from normalized within-repertoire ranks of inferred template counts. A later analysis computed generation probabilities with a VDJ recombination model fitted to out-of-frame rearrangements, and checked the results against IGoR. In a later analysis, hypergeometric tests were used to score TCR-TCR, TCR-HLA and TCR-CMV co-occurrence, with a repertoire-size bias correction applied to TCR pairs. False discovery rates were estimated in a later analysis by permuting HLA or CMV assignments 20 times. In a later analysis, co-occurring TCRs were grouped with DBSCAN, and TCRdist sequence similarity was added when clustering was performed within HLA-allele-positive subsets. Repertoires with fewer than 30,000 or more than 120,000 public chains were left out of co-occurrence clustering, as were a few repertoires with anomalous nucleotide sharing. Entries here come from immuneACCESS through TCRdb and include only in-frame sequences with V and J called. Some clones fail to appear in such tables; in the studies checked, an unresolved V gene covers under half of the shortfall, and the cause of the remainder is unknown. That table is the source of V, J and clone size, and D and trimming were worked out from the DNA. The sample profile shows 110,000 or so clones; 67% of them were found once. The ten biggest clones cover almost 8.5% of the sample.

The cohort comprised 670 or so healthy bone marrow donors. At the time of sampling, every cohort member was nominally healthy, though immune exposures that went unrecorded were likely present. The donor was CMV seropositive and was included in the group of about 290 seropositive cohort members. A peripheral blood sample was provided by each donor, and peripheral blood mononuclear cells were used for TCR beta sequencing. Genomic DNA was extracted from the blood cell samples with the Qiagen DNeasy Blood Extraction Kit. The sample belongs to a study of cytomegalovirus exposure and HLA in healthy donors (dated by TCRdb to between 2016 and 2019). Notes on the research overall: In an earlier analysis of roughly 500 of the donors, about 260 Gb of sequence data and approximately 120 million unique TCR beta sequences from 150 million to 200 million T cells were reported. About 280 gigabases of sequencing data and around 80 million unique TCR sequences made up an early release that covered approximately 650 HLA-typed donors. Among the roughly 410 genotyped donors, around 81% belonged to the genetic ancestry cluster associated with self-reported Caucasian donors. The study aimed to test whether cataloging public T cell receptors could reveal signatures of past pathogen exposure. The study profiled the T cell repertoires of hundreds of subjects by immunosequencing and related them to cytomegalovirus serostatus. Along with the approximately 650-subject first cohort, a separate validation cohort of about 110 different subjects was used. To predict cytomegalovirus infection status, the study brought together high-throughput TCR immunosequencing, statistical association of individual TCRs with disease status, and machine learning. In a later analysis, previously published TCR beta repertoires from hundreds of donors were re-analyzed and high-resolution HLA genotyping was added so that TCR occurrence patterns could be studied. In the later analysis, no new phenotypic data were used to find candidate immune exposures; instead, reliance was placed on TCR beta sequences and their occurrence across donors. In an earlier analysis of 587 of the donors, high-throughput TCR beta sequencing was used to judge whether each TCR beta V gene segment behaved as functional or pseudogenic. Donor age, sex, ethnicity and CMV serostatus were compiled alongside the repertoire data. A later genetic analysis used genome-wide SNP genotypes for about three fifths of the roughly 700 donors, treating that subset as a discovery cohort. All discovery cohort repertoires had been generated using a single sequencing platform. Both class I and class II loci were covered by HLA typing, at four-digit resolution. Typing coverage differed by locus: A, B, C, DRB1 and DQB1 were typed in roughly 620-630 donors, DQA1 in around 500, DPA1 in 600 to 610, and DPB1 in 450 to 480. Roughly 5 DR-DQ haplotypes were handled as single units for association and clustering, since linkage in the cohort was strong. Among 398 genotyped donors of the cohort, an average of about 240,000 unique TCR beta nucleotide sequences was sequenced per donor, of which approximately 19% were non-productive.

Beyond this particular receptor, the publication reports: An earlier analysis of approximately 530 of the donors showed that most TCR beta V segments appeared in productive rearrangements either about 87% or about 30% of the time, which broadly matched IMGT annotations. In a later genetic analysis, fewer N-insertions in productive TCRs were reported among donors in an Asian-associated ancestry cluster than the roughly 640-donor mean. In both the original and validation cohorts, the classifier was reported to diagnose cytomegalovirus status with high specificity and sensitivity. In a later genetic analysis, a missense DCLRE1C variant was associated with V-gene and J-gene trimming of TCR beta chains, and the association was replicated in an independent cohort. A few of the identified cytomegalovirus-associated TCR beta chains were confirmed in vitro to be specific for cytomegalovirus antigens. Strong co-occurrence of HLA alleles, especially DR and DQ, made assigning TCR associations to individual alleles difficult. A group of highly shared sequence variants was considered likely to be a technical artifact of the sequencing pipeline. The 87-base-pair reads could not distinguish some IMGT-functional V segments, including TRBV6-2 and TRBV6-3, so those segments were excluded. Because some donors lacked HLA typing at each locus, the association tests relied only on the typed subset. A later analysis reported that several top co-occurrence clusters appeared linked to parvovirus B19, influenza, CMV and Epstein-Barr virus. The authors suggested that the approach could potentially be extended to other disease states and immunological phenotypes. Presence/absence analyses assumed roughly uniform sequencing depth across donors, an assumption that may not hold. A total of fewer than 200 TCR beta chains were listed by the study as associated with cytomegalovirus. A further reported finding was that TCR beta sequences accurately predicted the HLA-A and HLA-B alleles for most subjects in the first cohort. Compared with equally common non-associated chains, HLA-associated TCR beta chains in a later analysis were more clonally expanded and had lower generation probabilities. A later analysis found that TCR association rates varied across HLA loci, with DRB1 alleles showing the most associated TCRs and HLA-C alleles the fewest. Correlated functional status among segregating V segments might be attributable to linkage disequilibrium, but an unknown experimental factor could not be ruled out. Because counts were too low, 15 to 20 rarely observed V segments, including chromosome 9 orphons, were excluded from the earlier analysis of some 540 of the donors. Most CMV-associated TCR beta chains appeared to be HLA-restricted in a later analysis, and the HLA associations seemed to be driven largely by CMV exposure. The only immune exposure information available for the cohort was CMV serostatus. The cohort was sequenced for TCR beta chains only, and without alpha or paired-chain data the features that could be detected were limited. Specific HLA alleles were associated with 15,000 to 20,000 TCR beta sequences at a false discovery rate of 0.05 in a later analysis. While some public TCRs were present in many individuals, most TCR sequences turned up only very rarely across donors.

The CDR3 runs 18 residues from the cysteine to the phenylalanine. Here the CDR3 DNA is all that survives: 54 bases in frame from base 1. The germline V gene gives CDR1 as SGDLS and CDR2 as YYNGEE. Trimming at the junction amounts to 0 bases on V and 0 bases on J, and the germline ends lie 13 bases apart. The sequence was obtained from a man between 18 and 29 years old in good health and CMV-seropositive. This chain is built from TRBV9 and TRBJ2-6, and TRBD1 may be the D gene, going by 6 matching bases. The specimen sequenced was PBMCs. The nucleotide sequence reads TGTGCCAGCAGCGTAGTGCCAGGGGCGAGCTCTGGGGCCAACGTCCTGACTTTC. This yields the protein CASSVVPGASSGANVLTF.